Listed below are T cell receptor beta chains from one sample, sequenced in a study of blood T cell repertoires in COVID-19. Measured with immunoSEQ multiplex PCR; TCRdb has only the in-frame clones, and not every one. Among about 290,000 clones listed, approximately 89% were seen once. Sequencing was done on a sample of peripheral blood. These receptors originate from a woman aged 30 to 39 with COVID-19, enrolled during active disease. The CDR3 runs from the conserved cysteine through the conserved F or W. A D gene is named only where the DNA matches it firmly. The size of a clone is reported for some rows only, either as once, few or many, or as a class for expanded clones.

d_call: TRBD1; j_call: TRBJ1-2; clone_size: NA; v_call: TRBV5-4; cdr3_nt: TGTGCCAGCAGCGTCCGGGACAGGGACTTCTATGGCTACACCTTC; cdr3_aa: CASSVRDRDFYGYTF
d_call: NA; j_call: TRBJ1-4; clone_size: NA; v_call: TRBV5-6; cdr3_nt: TGTGCCAGCAGCTTGGAACGGAGCACTAATGAAAAACTGTTTTTT; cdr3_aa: CASSLERSTNEKLFF
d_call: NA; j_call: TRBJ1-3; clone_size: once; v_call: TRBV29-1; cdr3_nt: TGCAGCGTTAGTCGGGACTCTGGAAACACCATATATTTT; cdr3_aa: CSVSRDSGNTIYF
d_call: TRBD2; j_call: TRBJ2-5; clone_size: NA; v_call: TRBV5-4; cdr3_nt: TGTGCCAGCAGCTTGGGATGGGGACTAGTCGAAGAGACCCAGTACTTC; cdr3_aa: CASSLGWGLVEETQYF
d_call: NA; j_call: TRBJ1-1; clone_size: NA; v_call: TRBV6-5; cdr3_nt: TGTGCCAGCAGTTACTCGGCAGATTACATGAACACTGAAGCTTTCTTT; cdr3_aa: CASSYSADYMNTEAFF
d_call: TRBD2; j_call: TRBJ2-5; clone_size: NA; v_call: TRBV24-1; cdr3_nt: TGTGCCACCAGTGATTGGAATAGCGGGTTACAAGAGACCCAGTACTTC; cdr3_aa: CATSDWNSGLQETQYF
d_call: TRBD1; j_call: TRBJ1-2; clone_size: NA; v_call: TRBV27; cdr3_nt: TGTGCCAGCAGTCCGAGACAGGGGGCGATCTATGGCTACACCTTC; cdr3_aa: CASSPRQGAIYGYTF
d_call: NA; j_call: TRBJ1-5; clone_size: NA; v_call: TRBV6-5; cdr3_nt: TGTGCCAGCACCCGTGGGGGGAGTCAGCCCCAGCATTTT; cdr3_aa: CASTRGGSQPQHF
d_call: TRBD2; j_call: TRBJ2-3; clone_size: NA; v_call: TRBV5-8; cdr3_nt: TGTGCCAGCAGCTTAGGTAGCGGGGTGCGGCAAGATACGCAGTATTTT; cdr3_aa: CASSLGSGVRQDTQYF
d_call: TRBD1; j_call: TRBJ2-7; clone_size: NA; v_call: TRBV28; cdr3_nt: TGTGCCAGCCATCGGACAGGGGGTTTCTACGAGCAGTACTTC; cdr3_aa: CASHRTGGFYEQYF
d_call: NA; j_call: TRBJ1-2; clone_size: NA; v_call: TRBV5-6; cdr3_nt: TGTGCCAGCAGCTTGGATGGCAGGTCTGTCGGTGGCTACACCTTC; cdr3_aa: CASSLDGRSVGGYTF
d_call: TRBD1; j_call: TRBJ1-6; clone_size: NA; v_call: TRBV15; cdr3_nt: TGTGCCACCATGAGATATTACAGGGGAAAGTCACCCCTCCACTTT; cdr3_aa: CATMRYYRGKSPLHF
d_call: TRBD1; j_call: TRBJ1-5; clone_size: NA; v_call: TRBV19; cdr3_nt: TGTGCCAGTAGTATAAACAGGGGGGGCCTTAGAAGCAATCAGCCCCAGCATTTT; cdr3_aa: CASSINRGGLRSNQPQHF
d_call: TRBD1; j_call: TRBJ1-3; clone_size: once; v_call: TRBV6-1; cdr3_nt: TGTGCCAGCAGTGTATCCGGGACAGGGGCGCCTGGAAACACCATATATTTT; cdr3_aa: CASSVSGTGAPGNTIYF
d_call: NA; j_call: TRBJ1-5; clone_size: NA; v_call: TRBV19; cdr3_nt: TGTGCCAGTAGTATAAGGGGGAATCAGCCCCAGCATTTT; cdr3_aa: CASSIRGNQPQHF
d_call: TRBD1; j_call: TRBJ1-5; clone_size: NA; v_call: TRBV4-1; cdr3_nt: TGCGCCAGCAGCCAGGCGGGACAGGGTAATCAGCCCCAGCATTTT; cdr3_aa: CASSQAGQGNQPQHF
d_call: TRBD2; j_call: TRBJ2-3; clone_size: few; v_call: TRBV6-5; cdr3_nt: TGTGCCAGCAGGATGGGACTAGCGGGCACAGATACGCAGTATTTT; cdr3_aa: CASRMGLAGTDTQYF
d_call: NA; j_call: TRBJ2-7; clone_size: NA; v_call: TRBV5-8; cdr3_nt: TGTGCCAGCAGCTGGAGATTTTACGAGCAGTACTTC; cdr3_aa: CASSWRFYEQYF
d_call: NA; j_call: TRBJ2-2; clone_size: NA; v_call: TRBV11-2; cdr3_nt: TGTGCCAGCAGCCACTTGACCGGGGAGCTGTTTTTT; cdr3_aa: CASSHLTGELFF
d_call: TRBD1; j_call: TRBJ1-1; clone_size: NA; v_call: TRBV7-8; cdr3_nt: TGTGCCAGCAGCTTAGGGACAGGGTCCACTGAAGCTTTCTTT; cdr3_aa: CASSLGTGSTEAFF
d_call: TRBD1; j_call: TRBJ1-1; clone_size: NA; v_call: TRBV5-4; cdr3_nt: TGTGCCAGCAGCTCTTCAGGGGGGAACACTGAAGCTTTCTTT; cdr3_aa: CASSSSGGNTEAFF
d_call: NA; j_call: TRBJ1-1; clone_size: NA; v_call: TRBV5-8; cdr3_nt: TGTGCCAGCAGCAATAAAAAAGGGGGGAACACTGAAGCTTTCTTT; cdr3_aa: CASSNKKGGNTEAFF
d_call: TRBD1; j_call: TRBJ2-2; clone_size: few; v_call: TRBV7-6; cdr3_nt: TGTGCCAGCGGGGACAGGGGGAGTATCGGGGAGCTGTTTTTT; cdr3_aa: CASGDRGSIGELFF
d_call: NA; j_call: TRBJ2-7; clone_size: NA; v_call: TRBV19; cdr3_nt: TGTGCCAGTAGTCCGAGCTCCTACGAGCAGTACTTC; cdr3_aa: CASSPSSYEQYF
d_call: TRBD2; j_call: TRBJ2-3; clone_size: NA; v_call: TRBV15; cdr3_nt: TGTGCCACCAGCAGAGATAGGGGAGGGTCAGATACGCAGTATTTT; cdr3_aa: CATSRDRGGSDTQYF
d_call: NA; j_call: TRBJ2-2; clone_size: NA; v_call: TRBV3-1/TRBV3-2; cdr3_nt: TGTGCCAGCAGCGCCCGAGGGACGAACACCGGGGAGCTGTTTTTT; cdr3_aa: CASSARGTNTGELFF
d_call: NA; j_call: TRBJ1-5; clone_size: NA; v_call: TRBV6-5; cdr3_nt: TGTGCCAGCAGAGGACAGTTCAAAGTCAATCAGCCCCAGCATTTT; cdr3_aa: CASRGQFKVNQPQHF
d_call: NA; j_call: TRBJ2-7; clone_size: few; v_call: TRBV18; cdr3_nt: TGTGCCAGCTCACTAATCCTGGGGGCGTTCGACGAGCAGTACTTC; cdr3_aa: CASSLILGAFDEQYF
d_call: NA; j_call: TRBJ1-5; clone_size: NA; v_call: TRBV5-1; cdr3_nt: TGCGCCAGCAGCTTGGATTCAGAAAATCAGCCCCAGCATTTT; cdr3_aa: CASSLDSENQPQHF
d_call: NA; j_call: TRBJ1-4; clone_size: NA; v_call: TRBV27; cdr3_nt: TGTGCCAGCAGTTTACGCAGGGCTCGTAATGAAAAACTGTTTTTT; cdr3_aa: CASSLRRARNEKLFF
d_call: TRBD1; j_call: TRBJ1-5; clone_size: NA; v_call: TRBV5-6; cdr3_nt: TGTGCCAGCAGCACCGGGACAGGGTTGAGTCGTCAGCCCCAGCATTTT; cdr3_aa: CASSTGTGLSRQPQHF
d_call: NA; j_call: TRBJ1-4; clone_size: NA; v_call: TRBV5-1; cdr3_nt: TGCGCCAGCACCGAGGTGTTTGGTGAAAAACTGTTTTTT; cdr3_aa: CASTEVFGEKLFF